There are a few counts of the clone carrying this T cell receptor beta chain. Its antigen is not known. The sample is drawn from a study of identical twins. Whole-study results and caveats: Out-of-frame TCR alpha sharing observed in monozygotic twins exceeded model estimates.

All donors comprised healthy Caucasians. Each cDNA held unique molecular identifiers, and template switching gave it a universal primer site. TCRdb re-called the 5' RACE reads with MiXCR, one entry per CDR3 protein. The profile covers over 550,000 distinct CDR3 sequences, with less than 9% appearing a single time and about 1.6% taken by the ten largest. These data were also reused for a study on yellow fever vaccine responses in identical twins. From that second work: Reportedly, twins' vaccine T cell responses looked partly convergent and partly personalized.

The sequenced sample consisted of PBMCs. The TCR originated in a woman between 18 and 29 years old in good health.

Here the CDR3 reads CSALPEITDTQYF. The CDR3 DNA sequence: TGCAGTGCTCTCCCTGAGATCACAGATACGCAGTATTTT. The chain employs TRBV20-1 and TRBJ2-3; D not certain. The CDR3 length is 13 residues. Germline CDR1 reads DFQATT; CDR2 reads SNEGSKA (reference sequence). V lost 5 bases to trimming and J lost 2 bases, with 11 bases between them.